A selection of T cell receptor beta chains follows, all from one sample in a study of T cells in Graves' hyperthyroidism and ophthalmopathy. TCRdb re-analysed the multiplex PCR reads in MiXCR, keeping a single row per CDR3 protein. Seen here are hundreds of thousands of distinct CDR3 sequences, just under 15% observed once, and the top ten hold around a third. Sequencing used blood. These TCRs come from a woman aged 30 to 39 with Graves' hyperthyroidism. The CDR3 runs from the conserved cysteine through the conserved F or W. Each record gives: J gene, V gene, CDR3 protein.

j_gene: TRBJ2-2; v_gene: TRBV7-2; CDR3aa: CASSLIGGLAGVPGELFF
j_gene: TRBJ2-3; v_gene: TRBV9; CDR3aa: CASSVDGEDTDTQYF
j_gene: TRBJ1-1; v_gene: TRBV19; CDR3aa: CASTRDPRWAEAFF
j_gene: TRBJ1-6; v_gene: TRBV15; CDR3aa: CATSRDLVSTGYGSPLHF
j_gene: TRBJ2-1; v_gene: TRBV4-1; CDR3aa: CASSQRLTSGVGSEQFF
j_gene: TRBJ2-1; v_gene: TRBV3-1; CDR3aa: CASRPASGSYNEQFF
j_gene: TRBJ1-5; v_gene: TRBV6-1; CDR3aa: CASMRQHDSNQPQHF
j_gene: TRBJ2-3; v_gene: TRBV12-3/TRBV12-4; CDR3aa: CASSFLASSDTQYF
j_gene: TRBJ1-4; v_gene: TRBV10-3; CDR3aa: CAIRGQGDNEKLFF
j_gene: TRBJ2-7; v_gene: TRBV7-2; CDR3aa: CASSLVGGRALNEQYF